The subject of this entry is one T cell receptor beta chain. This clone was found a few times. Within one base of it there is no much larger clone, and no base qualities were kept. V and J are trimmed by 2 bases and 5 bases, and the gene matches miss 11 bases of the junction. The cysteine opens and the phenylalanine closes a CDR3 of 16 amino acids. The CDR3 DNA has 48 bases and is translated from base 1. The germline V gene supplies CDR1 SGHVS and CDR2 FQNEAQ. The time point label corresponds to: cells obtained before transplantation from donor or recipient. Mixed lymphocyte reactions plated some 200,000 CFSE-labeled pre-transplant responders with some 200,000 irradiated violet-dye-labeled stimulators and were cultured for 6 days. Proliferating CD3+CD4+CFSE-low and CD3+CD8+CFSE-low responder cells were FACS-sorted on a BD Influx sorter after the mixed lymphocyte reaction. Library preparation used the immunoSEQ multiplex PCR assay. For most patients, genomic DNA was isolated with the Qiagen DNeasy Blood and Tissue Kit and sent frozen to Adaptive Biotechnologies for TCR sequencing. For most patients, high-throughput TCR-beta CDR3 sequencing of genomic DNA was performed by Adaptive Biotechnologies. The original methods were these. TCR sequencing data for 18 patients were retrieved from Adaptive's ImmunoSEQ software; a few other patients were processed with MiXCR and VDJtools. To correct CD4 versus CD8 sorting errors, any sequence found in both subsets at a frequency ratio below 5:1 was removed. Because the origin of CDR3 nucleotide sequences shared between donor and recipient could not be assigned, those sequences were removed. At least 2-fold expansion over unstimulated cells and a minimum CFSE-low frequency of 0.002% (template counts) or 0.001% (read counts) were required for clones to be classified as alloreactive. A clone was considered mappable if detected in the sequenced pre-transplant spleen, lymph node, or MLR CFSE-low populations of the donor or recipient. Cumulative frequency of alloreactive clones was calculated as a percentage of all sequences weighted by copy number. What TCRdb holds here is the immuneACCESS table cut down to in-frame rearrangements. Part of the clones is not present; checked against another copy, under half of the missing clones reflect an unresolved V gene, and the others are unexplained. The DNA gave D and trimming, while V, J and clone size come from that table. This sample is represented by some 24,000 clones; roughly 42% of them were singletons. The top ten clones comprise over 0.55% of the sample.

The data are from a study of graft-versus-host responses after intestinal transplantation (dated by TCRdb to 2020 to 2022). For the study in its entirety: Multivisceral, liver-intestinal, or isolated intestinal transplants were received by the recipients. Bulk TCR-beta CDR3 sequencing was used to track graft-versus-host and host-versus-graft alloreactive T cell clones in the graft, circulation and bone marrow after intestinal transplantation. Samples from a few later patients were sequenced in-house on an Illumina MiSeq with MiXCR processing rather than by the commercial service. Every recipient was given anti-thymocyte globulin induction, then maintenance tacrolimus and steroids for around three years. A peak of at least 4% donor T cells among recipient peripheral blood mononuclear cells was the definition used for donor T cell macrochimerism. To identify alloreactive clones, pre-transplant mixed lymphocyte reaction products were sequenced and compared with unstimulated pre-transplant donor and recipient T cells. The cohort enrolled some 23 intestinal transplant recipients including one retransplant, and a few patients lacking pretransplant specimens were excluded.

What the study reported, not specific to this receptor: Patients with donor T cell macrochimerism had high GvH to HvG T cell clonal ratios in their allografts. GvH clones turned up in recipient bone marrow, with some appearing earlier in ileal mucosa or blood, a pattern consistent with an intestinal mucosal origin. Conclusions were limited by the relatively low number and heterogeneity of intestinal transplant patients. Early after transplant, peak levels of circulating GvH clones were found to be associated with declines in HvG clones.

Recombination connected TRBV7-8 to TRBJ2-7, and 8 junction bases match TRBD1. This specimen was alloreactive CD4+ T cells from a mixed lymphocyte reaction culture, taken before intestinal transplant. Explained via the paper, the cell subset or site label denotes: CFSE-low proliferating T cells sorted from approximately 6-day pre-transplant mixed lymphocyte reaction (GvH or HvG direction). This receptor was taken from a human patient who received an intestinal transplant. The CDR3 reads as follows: CASSLRQLDRVHEQYF. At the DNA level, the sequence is TGTGCCAGCAGCTTAAGGCAACTGGACAGGGTCCACGAGCAGTACTTC.